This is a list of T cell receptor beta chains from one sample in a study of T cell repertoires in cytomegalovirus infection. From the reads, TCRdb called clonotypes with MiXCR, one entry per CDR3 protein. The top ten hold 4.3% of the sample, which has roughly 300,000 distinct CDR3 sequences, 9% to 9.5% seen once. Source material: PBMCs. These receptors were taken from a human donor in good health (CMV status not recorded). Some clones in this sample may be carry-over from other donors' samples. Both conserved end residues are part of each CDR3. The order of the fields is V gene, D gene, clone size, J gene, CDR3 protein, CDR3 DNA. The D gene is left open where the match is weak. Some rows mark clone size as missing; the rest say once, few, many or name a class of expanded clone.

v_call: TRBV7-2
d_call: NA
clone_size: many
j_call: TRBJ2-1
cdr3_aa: CASRSQGIEQFF
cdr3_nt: TGTGCCAGCAGGTCCCAGGGGATTGAGCAGTTCTTC

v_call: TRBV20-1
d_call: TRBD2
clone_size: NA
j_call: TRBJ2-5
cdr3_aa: CSARDTSGRALETQYF
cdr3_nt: TGCAGTGCTAGAGATACTAGCGGGAGGGCCTTGGAGACCCAGTACTTC

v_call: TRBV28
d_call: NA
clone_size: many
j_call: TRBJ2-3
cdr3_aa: CASISGTPRADTQYF
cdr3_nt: TGTGCCAGCATCTCAGGGACTCCCCGCGCAGATACGCAGTATTTT

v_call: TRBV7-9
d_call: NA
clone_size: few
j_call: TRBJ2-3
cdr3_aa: CASSGPTDTQYF
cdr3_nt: TGTGCCAGCAGCGGGCCCACAGATACGCAGTATTTT

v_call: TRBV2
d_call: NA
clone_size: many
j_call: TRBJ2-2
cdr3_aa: CASKKQGSRTGELFF
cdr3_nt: TGTGCCAGCAAGAAACAAGGCTCACGGACCGGGGAGCTGTTTTTT

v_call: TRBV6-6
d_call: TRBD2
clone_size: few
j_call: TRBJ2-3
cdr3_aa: CASSYGAGDTDTQYF
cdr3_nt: TGTGCCAGCAGTTACGGGGCGGGAGACACAGATACGCAGTATTTT

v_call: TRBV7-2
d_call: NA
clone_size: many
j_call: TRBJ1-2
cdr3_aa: CASSTYGTKKGYTF
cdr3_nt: TGTGCCAGCAGCACCTACGGGACAAAGAAGGGCTACACCTTC

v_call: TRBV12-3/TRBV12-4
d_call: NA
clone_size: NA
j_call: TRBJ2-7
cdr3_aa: CASSLGHVSGYEQYF
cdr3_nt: TGTGCCAGCAGTTTAGGACACGTCTCCGGCTACGAGCAGTACTTC

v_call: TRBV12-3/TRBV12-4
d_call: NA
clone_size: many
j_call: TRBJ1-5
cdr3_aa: CASSLTEAQHF
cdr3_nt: TGTGCCAGCAGTTTAACGGAAGCCCAGCATTTT

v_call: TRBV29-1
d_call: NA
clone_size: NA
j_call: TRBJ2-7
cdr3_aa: CSVEVPGPTYEQYF
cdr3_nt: TGCAGCGTTGAAGTCCCGGGACCTACCTACGAGCAGTACTTC

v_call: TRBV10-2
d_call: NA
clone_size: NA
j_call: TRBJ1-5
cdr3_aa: CASSAGSNQPQHF
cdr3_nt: TGCGCCAGCAGTGCAGGGAGCAATCAGCCCCAGCATTTT

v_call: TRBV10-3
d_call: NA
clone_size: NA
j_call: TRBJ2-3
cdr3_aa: CAISLGFHTDTQYF
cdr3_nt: TGTGCCATCAGCCTAGGTTTTCACACAGATACGCAGTATTTT

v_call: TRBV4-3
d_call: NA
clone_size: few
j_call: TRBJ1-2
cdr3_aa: CASSQERSVRTGYTF
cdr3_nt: TGCGCCAGCAGCCAAGAGCGTAGTGTCAGGACTGGCTACACCTTC

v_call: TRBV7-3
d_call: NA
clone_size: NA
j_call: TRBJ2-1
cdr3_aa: CASSFDGGAYNEQFF
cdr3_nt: TGTGCCAGCAGCTTCGATGGAGGGGCCTACAATGAGCAGTTCTTC

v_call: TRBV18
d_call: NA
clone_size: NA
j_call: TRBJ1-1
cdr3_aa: CASSYERGARTEAFF
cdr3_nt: TGTGCCAGCTCGTATGAACGGGGGGCGCGAACTGAAGCTTTCTTT